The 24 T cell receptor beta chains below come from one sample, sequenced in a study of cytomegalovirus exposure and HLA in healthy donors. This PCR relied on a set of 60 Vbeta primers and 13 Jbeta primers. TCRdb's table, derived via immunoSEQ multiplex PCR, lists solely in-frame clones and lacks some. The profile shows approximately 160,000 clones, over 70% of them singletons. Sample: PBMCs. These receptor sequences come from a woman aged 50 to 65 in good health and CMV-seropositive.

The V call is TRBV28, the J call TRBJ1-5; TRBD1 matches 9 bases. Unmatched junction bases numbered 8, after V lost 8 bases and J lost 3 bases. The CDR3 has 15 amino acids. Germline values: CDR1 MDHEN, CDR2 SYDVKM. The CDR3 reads CASQDWTGVNQPQHF. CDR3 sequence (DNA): TGTGCCAGCCAAGATTGGACAGGGGTCAATCAGCCCCAGCATTTT. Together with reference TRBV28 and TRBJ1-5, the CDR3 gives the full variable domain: DVKVTQSSRYLVKRTGEKVFLECVQDMDHENMFWYRQDPGLGLRLIYFSYDVKMKEKGDIPEGYSVSREKKERFSLILESASTNQTSMYLCASQDWTGVNQPQHFGDGTRLSIL.

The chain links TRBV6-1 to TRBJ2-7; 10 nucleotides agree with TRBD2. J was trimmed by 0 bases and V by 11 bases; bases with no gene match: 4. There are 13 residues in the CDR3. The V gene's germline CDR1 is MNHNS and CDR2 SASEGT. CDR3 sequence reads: CAVGTSASYEQYF. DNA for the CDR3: TGTGCCGTCGGGACTAGCGCCTCCTACGAGCAGTACTTC.

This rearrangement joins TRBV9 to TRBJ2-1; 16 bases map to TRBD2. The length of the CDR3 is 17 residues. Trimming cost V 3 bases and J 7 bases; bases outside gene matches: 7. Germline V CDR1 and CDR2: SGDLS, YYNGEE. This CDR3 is CASSEGLAGGPLNEQFF. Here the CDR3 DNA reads TGTGCCAGCAGCGAGGGACTAGCGGGAGGGCCGCTAAATGAGCAGTTCTTC. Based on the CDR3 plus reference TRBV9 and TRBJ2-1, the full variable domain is DSGVTQTPKHLITATGQRVTLRCSPRSGDLSVYWYQQSLDQGLQFLIQYYNGEERAKGNILERFSAQQFPDLHSELNLSSLELGDSALYFCASSEGLAGGPLNEQFFGPGTRLTVL.

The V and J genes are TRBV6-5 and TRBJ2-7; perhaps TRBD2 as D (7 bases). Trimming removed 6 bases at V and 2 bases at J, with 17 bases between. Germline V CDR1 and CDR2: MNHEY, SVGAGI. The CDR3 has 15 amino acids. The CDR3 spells CASSNTRGGAYEQYF. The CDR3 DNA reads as TGTGCCAGCAGCAACACACGAGGGGGGGCCTACGAGCAGTACTTC.

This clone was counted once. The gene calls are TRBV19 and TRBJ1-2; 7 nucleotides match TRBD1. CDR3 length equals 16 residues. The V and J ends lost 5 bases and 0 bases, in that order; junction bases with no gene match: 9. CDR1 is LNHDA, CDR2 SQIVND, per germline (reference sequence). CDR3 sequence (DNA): TGTGCCAGTAGTGCTCCCAACAGGGGTGCTAACTATGGCTACACCTTC. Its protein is CASSAPNRGANYGYTF.

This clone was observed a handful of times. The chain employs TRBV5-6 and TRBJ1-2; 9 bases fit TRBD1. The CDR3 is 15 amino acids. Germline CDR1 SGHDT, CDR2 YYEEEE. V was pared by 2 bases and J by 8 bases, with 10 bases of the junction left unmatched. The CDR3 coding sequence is TGTGCCAGCAGCTTAAACAGGGGGCGCACTGGCGGCTACACCTTC. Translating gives CASSLNRGRTGGYTF. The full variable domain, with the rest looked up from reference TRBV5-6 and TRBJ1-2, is DAGVTQSPTHLIKTRGQQVTLRCSPKSGHDTVSWYQQALGQGPQFIFQYYEEEERQRGNFPDRFSGHQFPNYSSELNVNALLLGDSALYLCASSLNRGRTGGYTFGSGTRLTVV.

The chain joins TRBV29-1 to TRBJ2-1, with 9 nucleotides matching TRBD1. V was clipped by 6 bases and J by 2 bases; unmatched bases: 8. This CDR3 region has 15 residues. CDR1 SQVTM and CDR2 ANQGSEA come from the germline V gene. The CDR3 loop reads CSVAPQGATYNEQFF. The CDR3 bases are TGCAGCGTCGCCCCACAGGGGGCGACCTACAATGAGCAGTTCTTC.

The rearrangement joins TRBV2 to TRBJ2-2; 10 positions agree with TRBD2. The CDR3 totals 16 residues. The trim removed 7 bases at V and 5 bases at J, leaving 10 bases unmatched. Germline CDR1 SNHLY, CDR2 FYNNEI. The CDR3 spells CASNPPAGGGTGELFF. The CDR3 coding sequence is TGTGCCAGCAACCCCCCAGCGGGGGGGGGAACCGGGGAGCTGTTTTTT. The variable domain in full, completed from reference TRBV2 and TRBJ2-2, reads EPEVTQTPSHQVTQMGQEVILRCVPISNHLYFYWYRQILGQKVEFLVSFYNNEISEKSEIFDDQFSVERPDGSNFTLKIRSTKLEDSAMYFCASNPPAGGGTGELFFGEGSRLTVL.

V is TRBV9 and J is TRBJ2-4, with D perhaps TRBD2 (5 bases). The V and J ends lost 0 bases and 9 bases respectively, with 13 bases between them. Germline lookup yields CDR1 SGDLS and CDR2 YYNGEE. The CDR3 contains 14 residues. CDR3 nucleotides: TGTGCCAGCAGCGTAGAATCGGACTCCGTCATTCAGTACTTC. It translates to CASSVESDSVIQYF.

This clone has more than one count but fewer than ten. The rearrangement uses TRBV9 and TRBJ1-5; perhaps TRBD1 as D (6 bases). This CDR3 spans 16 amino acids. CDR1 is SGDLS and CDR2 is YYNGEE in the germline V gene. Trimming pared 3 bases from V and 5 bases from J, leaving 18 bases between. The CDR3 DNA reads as TGTGCCAGCAGCGAGCCCCGTCAGGGGCTGGATCAGCCCCAGCATTTT. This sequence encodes CASSEPRQGLDQPQHF.

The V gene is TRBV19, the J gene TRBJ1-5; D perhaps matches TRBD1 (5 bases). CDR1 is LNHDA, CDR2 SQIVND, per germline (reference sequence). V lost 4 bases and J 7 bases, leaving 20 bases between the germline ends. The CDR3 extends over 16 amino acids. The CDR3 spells CASSTQSGTPWQPQHF. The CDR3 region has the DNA TGTGCCAGTAGTACCCAGAGCGGGACTCCATGGCAGCCCCAGCATTTT.

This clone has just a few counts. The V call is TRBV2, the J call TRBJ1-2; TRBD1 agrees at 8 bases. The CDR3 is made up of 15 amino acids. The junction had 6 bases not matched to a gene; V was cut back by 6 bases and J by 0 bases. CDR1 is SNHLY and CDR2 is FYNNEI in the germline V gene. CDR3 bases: TGTGCCAGCAGCTCCCGGACAGGGTCTAACTATGGCTACACCTTC. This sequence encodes CASSSRTGSNYGYTF.

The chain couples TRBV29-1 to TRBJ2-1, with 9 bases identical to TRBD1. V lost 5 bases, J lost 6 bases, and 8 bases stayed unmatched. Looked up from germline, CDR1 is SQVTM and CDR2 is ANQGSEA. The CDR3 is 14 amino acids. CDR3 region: CSVPGTGFFNEQFF. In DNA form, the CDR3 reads TGCAGCGTTCCCGGGACAGGGTTTTTCAATGAGCAGTTCTTC.

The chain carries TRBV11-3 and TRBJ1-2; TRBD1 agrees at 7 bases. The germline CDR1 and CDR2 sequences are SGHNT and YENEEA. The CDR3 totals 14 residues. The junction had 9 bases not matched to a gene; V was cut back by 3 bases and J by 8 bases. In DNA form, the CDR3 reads TGTGCCAGCAGCTTGTCTGACAGGGTGAGCGGCTACACCTTC. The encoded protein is CASSLSDRVSGYTF. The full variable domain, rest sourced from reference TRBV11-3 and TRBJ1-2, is EAGVVQSPRYKIIEKKQPVAFWCNPISGHNTLYWYLQNLGQGPELLIRYENEEAVDDSQLPKDRFSAERLKGVDSTLKIQPAELGDSAVYLCASSLSDRVSGYTFGSGTRLTVV.

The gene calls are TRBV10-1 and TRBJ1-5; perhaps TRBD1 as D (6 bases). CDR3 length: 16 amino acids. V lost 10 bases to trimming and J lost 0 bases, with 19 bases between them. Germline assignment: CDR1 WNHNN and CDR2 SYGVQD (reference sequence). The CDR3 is CATLDSWICSNQPQHF. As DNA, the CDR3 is TGCGCCACCCTGGACAGTTGGATTTGTAGCAATCAGCCCCAGCATTTT.

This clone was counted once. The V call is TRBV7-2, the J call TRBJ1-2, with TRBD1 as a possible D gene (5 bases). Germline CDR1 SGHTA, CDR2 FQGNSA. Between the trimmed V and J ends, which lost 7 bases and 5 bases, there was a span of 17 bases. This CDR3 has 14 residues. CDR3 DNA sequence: TGTGCCAGCACCACCGCGGGACTCGATTATGGCTACACCTTC. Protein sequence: CASTTAGLDYGYTF. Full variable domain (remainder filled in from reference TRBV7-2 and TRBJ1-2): GAGVSQSPSNKVTEKGKDVELRCDPISGHTALYWYRQSLGQGLEFLIYFQGNSAPDKSGLPSDRFSAERTGGSVSTLTIQRTQQEDSAVYLCASTTAGLDYGYTFGSGTRLTVV.

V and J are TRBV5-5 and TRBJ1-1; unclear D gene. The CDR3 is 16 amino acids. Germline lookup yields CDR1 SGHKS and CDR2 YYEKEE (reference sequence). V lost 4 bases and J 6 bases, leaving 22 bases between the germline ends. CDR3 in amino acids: CASSPIRKVEGSEAFF. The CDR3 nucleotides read TGTGCCAGCAGCCCCATTCGGAAGGTCGAGGGCTCTGAAGCTTTCTTT.

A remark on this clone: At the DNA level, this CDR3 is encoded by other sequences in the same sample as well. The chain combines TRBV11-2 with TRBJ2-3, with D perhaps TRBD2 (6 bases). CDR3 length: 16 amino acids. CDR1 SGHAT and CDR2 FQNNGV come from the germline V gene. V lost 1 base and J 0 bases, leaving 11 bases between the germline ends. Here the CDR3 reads CASSLGGGLSTDTQYF. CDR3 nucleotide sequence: TGTGCCAGCAGCTTAGGCGGAGGGCTTAGCACAGATACGCAGTATTTT.

This CDR3 is CASSEKEGRNSPLHF. The DNA of the CDR3 is TGTGCCAGCAGTGAGAAGGAGGGGAGGAATTCACCCCTCCACTTT. This chain joins TRBV2 and TRBJ1-6; a possible D gene is TRBD1 (5 bases). The germline V gene encodes CDR1 SNHLY and CDR2 FYNNEI. The CDR3 contains 15 residues. Trimming pared 3 bases from V and 7 bases from J, leaving 13 bases between.

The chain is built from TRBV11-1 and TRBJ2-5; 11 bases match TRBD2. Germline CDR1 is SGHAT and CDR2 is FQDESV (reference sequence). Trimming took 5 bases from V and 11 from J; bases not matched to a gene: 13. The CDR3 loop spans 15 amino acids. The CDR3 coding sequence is TGTGCCAGCAGCCCCCCTAGCGGGAGGTTCTACAAGCAGTACTTC. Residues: CASSPPSGRFYKQYF.

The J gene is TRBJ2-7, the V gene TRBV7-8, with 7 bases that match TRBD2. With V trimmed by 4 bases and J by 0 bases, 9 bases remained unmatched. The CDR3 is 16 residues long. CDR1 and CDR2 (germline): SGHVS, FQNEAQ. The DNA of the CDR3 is TGTGCCAGCAGCTGGCCCAGGCGGGAGAGCTCCTACGAGCAGTACTTC. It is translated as CASSWPRRESSYEQYF.

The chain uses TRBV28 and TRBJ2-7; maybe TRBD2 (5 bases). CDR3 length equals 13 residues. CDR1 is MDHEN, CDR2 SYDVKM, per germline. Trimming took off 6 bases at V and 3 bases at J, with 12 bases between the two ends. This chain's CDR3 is CASSENGNYEQYF. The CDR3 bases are TGTGCCAGCAGCGAAAACGGGAACTACGAGCAGTACTTC.

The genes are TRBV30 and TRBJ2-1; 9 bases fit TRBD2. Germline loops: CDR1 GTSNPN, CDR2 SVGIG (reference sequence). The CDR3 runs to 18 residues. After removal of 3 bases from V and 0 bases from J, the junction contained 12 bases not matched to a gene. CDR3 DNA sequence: TGTGCCTGGAGAGGCCTAGCGGGGACGACGAGCTCCTACAATGAGCAGTTCTTC. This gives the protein CAWRGLAGTTSSYNEQFF.

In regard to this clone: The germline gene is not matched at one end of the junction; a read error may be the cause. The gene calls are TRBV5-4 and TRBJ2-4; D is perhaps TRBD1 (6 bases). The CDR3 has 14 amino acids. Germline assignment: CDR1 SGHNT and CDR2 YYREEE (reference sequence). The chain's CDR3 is CASSVDTQGNSQYF. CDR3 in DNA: TGTGCCAGCAGCGTGGATACACAGGGAAACAGTCAGTACTTC.